This entry is about one T cell receptor (beta chain). No antigen is known for it. Nothing much larger sits one base from this clone, and base qualities are not available. These data belong to a study of OX40 agonist ivuxolimab in advanced cancers. About the study as a whole: Ivuxolimab was a fully human IgG2 agonistic monoclonal antibody targeting the costimulatory receptor OX40 (CD134). Intravenous ivuxolimab was administered to patients every 2 weeks at six dose levels: 0.01, 0.1, 0.3, 1.5, 3 and 10 mg/kg. Patients were allowed to have had prior anti-PD-1, anti-PD-L1 or anti-CTLA-4 therapy, and 30% to 40% of the dose-escalation patients had been treated with checkpoint inhibitors. The point of sequencing TCRbeta in the periphery was to test whether ivuxolimab changed TCR sequence diversity and drove clonal T-cell expansion. The paper covers the monotherapy dose-escalation part of the phase I ivuxolimab trial, which included N ≈ 50 patients. Three dose-escalation patients achieved partial responses, one with hepatocellular carcinoma and two with cutaneous melanoma. Among the approximately 54 dose-escalation patients, approximately 20 had hepatocellular carcinoma, 15 or so melanoma, 9 renal cell carcinoma and 9 head and neck cancer. In the dose-escalation cohort, 82.7% of patients were male, and the mean age was roughly 60 years, with a range of about 23 to 80. The study at large found these results: After ivuxolimab, CD8+ T cells had more expanded clones than CD4+ T cells on average. Low levels of normalized T-cell clonal expansion were also seen in some patients who did not respond. Clonal expansion of both CD4+ and CD8+ blood T cells was observed from baseline to week 6 at doses 0.1 to 3.0 mg/kg. In the 0.1-3.0 mg/kg groups, partial responders were among the patients with the lowest normalized peripheral clonal expansion, particularly in CD8+ T cells. The antigen specificity of the clonally expanded peripheral T cells was not determined.

To sequence the TCRbeta CDR3 region, genomic DNA was isolated from the sorted cells. The immunoSEQ Assay was used for sequencing of TCRbeta CDR3 regions. The table was pulled from immuneACCESS by TCRdb, which kept in-frame rearrangements only. Such tables lose some clones; where checked, under half of the loss comes from unresolved V genes, and the rest has no known cause. In all, the sample holds 70,000 to 85,000 clones, and around 87% of those were seen once. The ten largest account for about 1.3% of the sample. The CDR3, from cysteine to phenylalanine, totals 14 residues. Only the CDR3 DNA is retained, 42 bases long and in frame from the first base. Relative to germline, V is 6 bases shorter and J is 6 bases shorter, with 15 bases between their ends. CDR1 and CDR2 are read off the germline V gene as MDHEN and SYDVKM. The trial excluded patients who had a history of autoimmune disease or who were on systemic immunosuppression. Peripheral blood for TCR sequencing was drawn from every dose cohort at baseline, at cycle 4 day 1 and at cycle 7 day 1. Samples were obtained from an open-label, multicenter, first-in-human phase I dose-escalation trial of ivuxolimab. Adults with locally advanced or metastatic melanoma, renal cell, hepatocellular, or head and neck squamous cell carcinoma were enrolled in the trial. CD4+ and CD8+ T cells were sorted separately from peripheral blood before TCR sequencing.

The sequencing here drew on CD4+ or CD8+ T cells sorted from blood, taken in a trial of the OX40 agonist ivuxolimab. This TCR derives from an adult with an advanced solid tumor such as melanoma, head and neck, liver or kidney cancer. This sequence uses TRBV28 and TRBJ1-5; TRBD1 could be the D gene, as 5 bases match. DNA sequence: TGTGCCAGCAGCGGACCCCTAGACAGTCAGCCCCAGCATTTT. Its protein reads: CASSGPLDSQPQHF.